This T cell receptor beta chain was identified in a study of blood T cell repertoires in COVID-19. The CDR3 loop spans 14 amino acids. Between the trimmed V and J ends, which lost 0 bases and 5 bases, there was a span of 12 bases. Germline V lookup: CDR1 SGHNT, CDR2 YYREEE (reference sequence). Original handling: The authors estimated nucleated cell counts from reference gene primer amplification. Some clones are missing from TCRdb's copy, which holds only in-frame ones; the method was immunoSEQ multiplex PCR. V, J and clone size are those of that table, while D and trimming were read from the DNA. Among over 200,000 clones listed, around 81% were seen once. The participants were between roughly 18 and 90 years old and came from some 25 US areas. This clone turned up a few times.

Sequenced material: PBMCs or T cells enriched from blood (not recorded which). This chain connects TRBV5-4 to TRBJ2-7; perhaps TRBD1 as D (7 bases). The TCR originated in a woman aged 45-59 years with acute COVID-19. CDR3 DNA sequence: TGTGCCAGCAGCTTGGTTGGCAGGGGGGACGAGCAGTACTTC. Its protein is CASSLVGRGDEQYF.